The 26 T cell receptor beta chains below all came from one sample that was sequenced in a study of shared clonotypes between healthy human individuals. This table comes from immunoSEQ multiplex PCR, and its TCRdb copy is limited to in-frame clones, with some not included. Of under 2.5 million clones in the sample, around 90% are singletons; the top ten hold 0.37%. Specimen: naive CD4+ T cells from PBMCs. Subset in this sample: CD45RA+ positively selected. All receptors derive from a man younger than 35 in good health. Some clones in this sample may be carry-over from other donors' samples.

This chain uses TRBV19 with TRBJ2-4, with D possibly being TRBD1 or TRBD2 (7 bases each). Germline CDR1 reads LNHDA; CDR2 reads SQIVND (reference sequence). V was pared by 4 bases and J by 8 bases, with 9 bases between. This CDR3 spans 12 amino acids. CDR3 residues: CASSTGGDIQYF. The CDR3 nucleotides are TGTGCCAGTAGTACAGGGGGGGACATTCAGTACTTC.

The V gene is TRBV2, the J gene TRBJ1-3, with D perhaps TRBD1 (5 bases). Trimming pared 5 bases from V and 4 bases from J, leaving 18 bases between. CDR3 size: 16 residues. From germline, CDR1 is SNHLY and CDR2 FYNNEI. The DNA for the CDR3 is TGTGCCAGCAGTTGGGACGTAGGACTGTCGGGAAACACCATATATTTT. Amino acids: CASSWDVGLSGNTIYF. Looking up the rest from reference TRBV2 and TRBJ1-3 gives the full variable domain: EPEVTQTPSHQVTQMGQEVILRCVPISNHLYFYWYRQILGQKVEFLVSFYNNEISEKSEIFDDQFSVERPDGSNFTLKIRSTKLEDSAMYFCASSWDVGLSGNTIYFGEGSWLTVV.

The chain combines TRBV7-8 with TRBJ1-5; D possibly corresponds to TRBD1 (6 bases). The germline V and J ends were trimmed by 5 bases and 1 base, with 9 bases remaining between them. The CDR3 runs to 14 residues. In germline, CDR1 is SGHVS, CDR2 FQNEAQ. CDR3 region: CASSIRGSNQPQHF. CDR3 coding DNA: TGTGCCAGCAGCATCAGGGGAAGCAATCAGCCCCAGCATTTT.

The V call is TRBV28, the J call TRBJ1-5; TRBD1 is a possible D gene (5 bases). The germline V gene encodes CDR1 MDHEN and CDR2 SYDVKM. The CDR3 length is 17 residues. V dropped 1 base and J dropped 0 bases, with 13 bases sitting between them. The CDR3 region has the DNA TGTGCCAGCAGTTTATCTCTACAGGAATATAGCAATCAGCCCCAGCATTTT. Translating gives CASSLSLQEYSNQPQHF.

V is TRBV28 and J is TRBJ2-1; D gene uncertain. Trimming took off 5 bases at V and 7 bases at J, with 18 bases between the two ends. This CDR3 is 15 amino acids long. CDR1 is MDHEN and CDR2 is SYDVKM in the germline V gene. The CDR3 here is CASSPPTYYVNEQFF. In DNA, the CDR3 is TGTGCCAGCAGTCCCCCAACTTACTATGTAAATGAGCAGTTCTTC.

The chain combines TRBV27 with TRBJ1-5; no definite D call. This CDR3 has 14 residues. Germline loops: CDR1 MNHEY, CDR2 SMNVEV (reference sequence). V was pared by 1 base and J by 1 base, with 5 bases between. CDR3 sequence (DNA): TGTGCCAGCAGTTTATTTTACAGCAATCAGCCCCAGCATTTT. Amino acid sequence: CASSLFYSNQPQHF.

The rearrangement uses TRBV6-6 and TRBJ2-7, with TRBD2 matching over 8 bases. This CDR3 region has 13 residues. J lost 2 bases, V lost 7 bases, and 4 bases had no gene match. Germline lookup yields CDR1 MNHNY and CDR2 SVGAGI (reference sequence). CDR3 nucleotide sequence: TGTGCCAGCACCCAGGGACTAGCCTACGAGCAGTACTTC. It codes for CASTQGLAYEQYF.

The chain links TRBV19 to TRBJ1-1; 10 bases map to TRBD1. The CDR3 runs 15 residues. Germline loops: CDR1 LNHDA, CDR2 SQIVND (reference sequence). The junction had 9 bases not matched to a gene; V was cut back by 4 bases and J by 7 bases. The CDR3 protein is CASSKPGQGKVEAFF. In DNA, the CDR3 is TGTGCCAGTAGTAAACCGGGACAGGGGAAGGTTGAAGCTTTCTTT.

The J gene is TRBJ2-5, the V gene TRBV6-6; 7 bases fit TRBD1. CDR3 length equals 15 residues. The J segment lost 5 bases and the V segment lost 6 bases, leaving 12 bases of the junction unmatched. The germline V gene encodes CDR1 MNHNY and CDR2 SVGAGI (reference sequence). The CDR3 protein is CASRAHTGVGETQYF. For the CDR3, the DNA is TGTGCCAGCAGGGCCCATACAGGGGTGGGGGAGACCCAGTACTTC.

V and J are TRBV5-5 and TRBJ1-2; the D gene is possibly TRBD1 (6 bases). CDR3 length: 13 residues. In germline, CDR1 is SGHKS, CDR2 YYEKEE (reference sequence). V was cut by 5 bases and J by 3 bases, with 11 bases left in between. CDR3 DNA sequence: TGTGCCAGCAGTTCGAGGACAGACTATGGCTACACCTTC. It is translated as CASSSRTDYGYTF. Variable domain in full (rest from reference TRBV5-5 and TRBJ1-2): DAGVTQSPTHLIKTRGQQVTLRCSPISGHKSVSWYQQVLGQGPQFIFQYYEKEERGRGNFPDRFSARQFPNYSSELNVNALLLGDSALYLCASSSRTDYGYTFGSGTRLTVV.

The rearrangement links TRBV14 to TRBJ2-3; 10 bases agree with TRBD1. J gave up 3 bases and V 7 bases, and 1 base lay outside the gene matches. Per germline, CDR1 SGHDN and CDR2 FVKESK. The CDR3 runs 13 residues. The CDR3 nucleotides are TGTGCCAGCACGGACAGGGGGACAGATACGCAGTATTTT. It codes for CASTDRGTDTQYF.

The chain recombines TRBV7-2 with TRBJ2-2; D perhaps matches TRBD2 (7 bases). The V gene lost 3 bases and the J gene lost 4 bases, with 12 bases spanning the gap. This CDR3 spans 15 amino acids. CDR1 and CDR2 (germline): SGHTA, FQGNSA. CDR3 DNA: TGTGCCAGCAGCTTTTTCGGGGGGCCCACCGGGGAGCTGTTTTTT. Translated: CASSFFGGPTGELFF.

CDR3 amino acids: CASRNSGSRVYEQYF. The CDR3 region has the DNA TGTGCCAGCAGGAATAGCGGGAGTCGGGTCTACGAGCAGTACTTC. The chain recombines TRBV14 with TRBJ2-7, with 9 bases matching TRBD2. The germline gives CDR1 SGHDN, CDR2 FVKESK. The CDR3 has 15 residues. The trim removed 6 bases at V and 3 bases at J, leaving 9 bases unmatched.

As regards this clone: Other DNA sequences in the same sample also yield this CDR3. The genes are TRBV10-3 and TRBJ2-5; possibly TRBD1 for D (6 bases). The ends were cut back, 3 bases at V and 5 bases at J, with 10 bases in the middle. CDR1 and CDR2 from the germline V gene are ENHRY and SYGVKD. The CDR3 consists of 13 residues. CDR3 bases: TGTGCCATCAGTGACAGGGGCGGGGAGACCCAGTACTTC. This translates into CAISDRGGETQYF.

This CDR3 reads CASSIAMESLGTLNTEAFF. The CDR3 DNA reads TGTGCCAGTAGTATAGCCATGGAGTCATTAGGAACATTGAACACTGAAGCTTTCTTT. The gene calls are TRBV19 and TRBJ1-1; D remains ambiguous. V was pared by 1 base and J by 0 bases, with 21 bases between. The CDR3 sequence is 19 residues long. CDR1 and CDR2 (germline): LNHDA, SQIVND (reference sequence).

The chain carries TRBV5-1 and TRBJ1-5; D is perhaps TRBD1 (5 bases). Trimming stripped 3 bases from V and 2 bases from J, with 12 bases between. The CDR3 sequence is 15 residues long. Germline V gene data show CDR1 as SGHRS and CDR2 as YFSETQ. The CDR3 bases are TGCGCCAGCAGCTGGGGTTTGACAGGCAATCAGCCCCAGCATTTT. It specifies CASSWGLTGNQPQHF. Looking up the rest from reference TRBV5-1 and TRBJ1-5 gives the full variable domain: KAGVTQTPRYLIKTRGQQVTLSCSPISGHRSVSWYQQTPGQGLQFLFEYFSETQRNKGNFPGRFSGRQFSNSRSEMNVSTLELGDSALYLCASSWGLTGNQPQHFGDGTRLSIL.

This chain links TRBV10-3 with TRBJ1-1; D is ambiguous. V lost 2 bases and J lost 4, with 17 bases in between. CDR1 and CDR2 from the germline V gene are ENHRY and SYGVKD. The CDR3 sequence is 16 residues long. The CDR3 protein is CAISEPTSRGPTEAFF. The CDR3 region has the DNA TGTGCCATCAGTGAGCCGACCTCCCGGGGTCCCACTGAAGCTTTCTTT.

The rearrangement links TRBV5-1 to TRBJ2-1; D tentatively fits TRBD1 or TRBD2 (5 bases each). The length of the CDR3 is 15 residues. Trimming cost V 5 bases and J 5 bases, with 17 bases left between them. Germline CDR1 SGHRS, CDR2 YFSETQ. Here the CDR3 reads CASRQGTAENNEQFF. DNA for the CDR3: TGCGCCAGCAGACAAGGGACGGCGGAGAACAATGAGCAGTTCTTC.

V is TRBV5-1 and J is TRBJ2-1, with 14 bases fitting TRBD2. V lost 4 bases to trimming and J lost 0 bases; unmatched junction nucleotides: 24. The germline V gene has CDR1 SGHRS and CDR2 YFSETQ. The CDR3 runs 24 residues. CDR3 nucleotides: TGCGCCAGCAGCAACCCTAAGACTAGCGGGAGGGAAAAGCTGTACCTAAGCTCCTACAATGAGCAGTTCTTC. It translates to CASSNPKTSGREKLYLSSYNEQFF.

The chain carries TRBV5-1 and TRBJ2-2, with 9 bases that match TRBD2. The CDR3 is 15 residues long. CDR1 and CDR2 (germline): SGHRS, YFSETQ. J lost 7 bases, V lost 0 bases, and 4 bases had no gene match. CDR3 region: CASSLAGLANGELFF. The CDR3, as DNA: TGCGCCAGCAGCTTGGCAGGACTAGCGAACGGGGAGCTGTTTTTT.

The rearrangement links TRBV27 to TRBJ1-4, with D unclear. The CDR3 contains 15 residues. Germline assignment: CDR1 MNHEY and CDR2 SMNVEV (reference sequence). V dropped 3 bases and J dropped 0 bases, with 8 bases sitting between them. CDR3 DNA sequence: TGTGCCAGCAGTTTTGTGGGAGCAACTAATGAAAAACTGTTTTTT. It yields the protein CASSFVGATNEKLFF.

V usage is TRBV2 and J usage is TRBJ2-2; TRBD2 is a possible D gene (7 bases). In germline, CDR1 is SNHLY, CDR2 FYNNEI. The CDR3 has 15 residues. V gave up 5 bases and J gave up 5 bases, with 15 bases separating them. The CDR3 reads CASSYSGQGTGELFF. CDR3 DNA: TGTGCCAGCAGTTATAGCGGGCAGGGGACCGGGGAGCTGTTTTTT. The entire variable domain, with the rest obtained from reference TRBV2 and TRBJ2-2, is as follows: EPEVTQTPSHQVTQMGQEVILRCVPISNHLYFYWYRQILGQKVEFLVSFYNNEISEKSEIFDDQFSVERPDGSNFTLKIRSTKLEDSAMYFCASSYSGQGTGELFFGEGSRLTVL.

This sequence joins TRBV28 and TRBJ2-5; 8 nucleotides agree with TRBD1. CDR1 is MDHEN, CDR2 SYDVKM, per germline. This CDR3 has 13 amino acids. J gave up 7 bases and V 6 bases, and 7 bases lay outside the gene matches. Written as DNA, the CDR3 is TGTGCCAGCAGGTACAGGGGGGCCGGGACCCAGTACTTC. Residues: CASRYRGAGTQYF.

This chain uses TRBV27 with TRBJ2-5; 11 nucleotides match TRBD1. CDR3 length: 14 amino acids. J was trimmed by 5 bases and V by 6 bases; bases with no gene match: 5. The V gene's germline CDR1 is MNHEY and CDR2 SMNVEV (reference sequence). In DNA, the CDR3 is TGTGCCAGCAGATGGACAGGGGGCACGGAGACCCAGTACTTC. Its protein product is CASRWTGGTETQYF.

The gene calls are TRBV4-2 and TRBJ1-2; a weak D match, TRBD1 (6 bases). V shed 0 bases and J shed 8 bases, with 16 bases lying between them. The germline V gene encodes CDR1 LGHNA and CDR2 YNFKEQ. The CDR3 has 15 residues. CDR3: CASSQDGDIARGYTF. CDR3 sequence (DNA): TGTGCCAGCAGCCAAGATGGGGACATTGCGCGCGGCTACACCTTC.

The chain is built from TRBV2 and TRBJ2-1; D remains ambiguous. The germline CDR1 and CDR2 sequences are SNHLY and FYNNEI. Trimming cost V 6 bases and J 4 bases, with 10 bases left between them. The CDR3 contains 13 residues. CDR3 protein: CASSGDGYNEQFF. The CDR3 coding sequence is TGTGCCAGCAGCGGCGACGGGTACAATGAGCAGTTCTTC.